The 19 T cell receptor beta chains in this list originate from one sample, sequenced in a study of shared clonotypes between healthy human individuals. Profiling relied on immunoSEQ multiplex PCR, and the TCRdb table lists in-frame clones only, not all of them. The table records roughly 2.2 million clones, under 95% of them present only once. Sequenced material: naive CD4+ T cells from PBMCs. Subset denoted: CD45RA+ positively selected. These receptors were collected from a man aged 18 to 30 in good health. Some clones in this sample may be carry-over from other donors' samples.

V gene TRBV28 combines with J gene TRBJ1-5; TRBD1 aligns across 7 bases. The V gene's germline CDR1 is MDHEN and CDR2 SYDVKM. This CDR3 region has 14 residues. V was clipped by 9 bases and J by 0 bases; unmatched bases: 5. The CDR3 coding sequence is TGTGCCAGTGCCGGGGACAGTAGCAATCAGCCCCAGCATTTT. As protein: CASAGDSSNQPQHF.

V usage is TRBV6-5 and J usage is TRBJ2-5; the match to TRBD1 covers 9 bases. The CDR3 runs 15 residues. Germline loops: CDR1 MNHEY, CDR2 SVGAGI. V was clipped by 3 bases and J by 4 bases; unmatched bases: 6. CDR3: CASSYWDREGETQYF. Here the CDR3 DNA reads TGTGCCAGCAGTTATTGGGACAGGGAAGGAGAGACCCAGTACTTC.

The chain uses TRBV7-9 and TRBJ1-3, with D possibly TRBD1 on 6 matching bases. V was clipped by 5 bases and J by 0 bases, with 20 bases between them. The CDR3 has 18 amino acids. Germline-derived CDR1 and CDR2 are SEHNR and FQNEAQ (reference sequence). The CDR3 nucleotides are TGTGCCAGCAGCCCCAGACCTGGACAGACCTACTCTGGAAACACCATATATTTT. Encoded protein: CASSPRPGQTYSGNTIYF.

The chain joins TRBV2 to TRBJ2-1; tentative D call: TRBD1 (5 bases). Germline CDR1 SNHLY, CDR2 FYNNEI. The CDR3 is made up of 15 amino acids. V was pared by 6 bases and J by 8 bases, with 20 bases between. The CDR3 DNA sequence: TGTGCCAGCAGACCGGACAATCGTAATGGGGATGAGCAGTTCTTC. Protein sequence: CASRPDNRNGDEQFF.

The chain joins TRBV7-8 to TRBJ2-2; D is perhaps TRBD1 (7 bases). The CDR3 is 15 residues long. V was shortened by 1 base and J by 6 bases, with 12 bases between the two germline ends. CDR1 SGHVS and CDR2 FQNEAQ come from the germline V gene. CDR3 DNA sequence: TGTGCCAGCAGCTTAGTGGCAGGGGGGTCCGGGGAGCTGTTTTTT. Its protein product is CASSLVAGGSGELFF.

This rearrangement joins TRBV7-6 to TRBJ2-4; D call uncertain. V was pared by 7 bases and J by 0 bases, with 10 bases between. The CDR3 loop spans 14 amino acids. The V gene's germline CDR1 is SGHVS and CDR2 FNYEAQ. The CDR3 here is CASIYGRAKNIQYF. As DNA, the CDR3 is TGTGCCAGCATCTACGGAAGAGCCAAAAACATTCAGTACTTC.

The chain combines TRBV18 with TRBJ1-1; 8 bases fit TRBD1. This CDR3 spans 18 amino acids. Looked up from germline, CDR1 is KGHSH and CDR2 is LQKENI. The ends lost 5 bases at V and 1 base at J; junction bases unmatched: 15. The CDR3 region has the DNA TGTGCCAGCTCATTCACGACGCCGACAGGGGATTGGAACACTGAAGCTTTCTTT. It yields the protein CASSFTTPTGDWNTEAFF.

V usage is TRBV6-5 and J usage is TRBJ2-7, with a weak D call TRBD1 (5 bases). The length of the CDR3 is 13 residues. CDR1 is MNHEY, CDR2 SVGAGI, per germline. With 8 bases removed from V and 3 bases from J, the gap between germline ends came to 14 bases. CDR3 in amino acids: CASGDRTNYEQYF. CDR3 DNA sequence: TGTGCCAGCGGAGACAGAACAAACTACGAGCAGTACTTC.

In this sample, this clone turned up once. J is TRBJ2-7 and V is TRBV5-8; TRBD2 aligns across 8 bases. J lost 4 bases, V lost 4 bases, and 13 bases had no gene match. The CDR3 is made up of 16 amino acids. Looked up from germline, CDR1 is SGHTS and CDR2 is YDEGEE. CDR3 protein: CASSQGGGNAPYEQYF. CDR3 nucleotides: TGTGCCAGCAGCCAAGGCGGGGGGAACGCCCCATACGAGCAGTACTTC.

The rearrangement uses TRBV7-9 and TRBJ2-7, with D perhaps given as TRBD1 or TRBD2 (5 bases each). V dropped 7 bases and J dropped 10 bases, with 17 bases sitting between them. The CDR3 is made up of 12 amino acids. Germline loops: CDR1 SEHNR, CDR2 FQNEAQ (reference sequence). In DNA, the CDR3 is TGTGCCAGCACTGGGACCCAGGGCAATCAGTACTTC. As protein: CASTGTQGNQYF.

This sequence joins TRBV29-1 and TRBJ1-1; TRBD1 matches at 10 bases. The trim removed 3 bases at V and 4 bases at J, leaving 8 bases unmatched. The CDR3 loop spans 15 amino acids. Germline CDR1 is SQVTM and CDR2 is ANQGSEA. In DNA form, the CDR3 reads TGCAGCGTTGAGTTCCTCCGGGACAGGGGCACTGAAGCTTTCTTT. Translated: CSVEFLRDRGTEAFF.

V gene TRBV19 combines with J gene TRBJ1-2, with D perhaps TRBD1 (6 bases). The CDR3 is 13 residues long. Germline CDR1 and CDR2: LNHDA and SQIVND (reference sequence). The V end lost 7 bases, the J end lost 4 bases, and 13 bases lay between the germline ends. In DNA form, the CDR3 reads TGTGCCAGTAACAAACAGGGCACCTATGGCTACACCTTC. Translating gives CASNKQGTYGYTF.

Regarding this clone: This sample also contains other DNA sequences that code for the same CDR3. The chain couples TRBV5-1 to TRBJ1-1; D not certain. The ends were cut back, 1 base at V and 0 bases at J, with 7 bases in the middle. Germline loops: CDR1 SGHRS, CDR2 YFSETQ. CDR3 size: 14 residues. The CDR3 region is CASSLRVMNTEAFF. CDR3 DNA: TGCGCCAGCAGCTTGCGGGTCATGAACACTGAAGCTTTCTTT. Looking up the rest from reference TRBV5-1 and TRBJ1-1 gives the full variable domain: KAGVTQTPRYLIKTRGQQVTLSCSPISGHRSVSWYQQTPGQGLQFLFEYFSETQRNKGNFPGRFSGRQFSNSRSEMNVSTLELGDSALYLCASSLRVMNTEAFFGQGTRLTVV.

This clone was picked up one time. The V and J genes are TRBV5-6 and TRBJ1-2; D is perhaps TRBD1 (6 bases). This CDR3 has 15 residues. CDR1 and CDR2 from the germline V gene are SGHDT and YYEEEE. Trimming removed 2 bases from V and 3 bases from J, with 14 bases in between. The CDR3 reads CASSFLTGGDYGYTF. The CDR3 DNA reads as TGTGCCAGCAGCTTCCTGACAGGTGGGGACTATGGCTACACCTTC.

The rearrangement joins TRBV7-8 to TRBJ2-1; 15 nucleotides line up with TRBD2. The CDR3 runs to 20 residues. Losses at the gene ends were 2 bases for V and 0 bases for J; bases not matched to a gene: 8. CDR1 is SGHVS and CDR2 is FQNEAQ in the germline V gene. The CDR3 region is CASSLRVGLAGGLSYNEQFF. The CDR3 bases are TGTGCCAGCAGCTTAAGAGTGGGACTAGCGGGAGGCCTCTCCTACAATGAGCAGTTCTTC.

This clone was found once. The rearrangement links TRBV11-3 to TRBJ2-7; TRBD1 matches at 12 bases. After removal of 5 bases from V and 4 bases from J, the junction contained 6 bases not matched to a gene. Germline V lookup: CDR1 SGHNT, CDR2 YENEEA. The CDR3 is 15 residues long. The DNA for the CDR3 is TGTGCCAGCAGCCCTCCGGGACAGGGGGCTTACGAGCAGTACTTC. This sequence encodes CASSPPGQGAYEQYF.

The chain recombines TRBV20-1 with TRBJ2-3; D remains unclear. CDR1 DFQATT and CDR2 SNEGSKA come from the germline V gene (reference sequence). The CDR3 runs 11 residues. The V end lost 7 bases, the J end lost 2 bases, and 7 bases lay between the germline ends. The CDR3 here is CSGFHTDTQYF. CDR3 coding DNA: TGCAGTGGTTTTCACACAGATACGCAGTATTTT.

J is TRBJ2-2 and V is TRBV7-7, with 8 bases matching TRBD1. The CDR3 is 16 residues long. Germline CDR1 reads SSHAT; CDR2 reads FNYEAQ (reference sequence). J was trimmed by 1 base and V by 4 bases; bases with no gene match: 5. This CDR3 is CASSSSGTGNTGELFF. The DNA of the CDR3 is TGTGCCAGCAGCTCATCCGGGACAGGGAACACCGGGGAGCTGTTTTTT.

The gene calls are TRBV6-6 and TRBJ2-1; D gene unclear. Germline lookup yields CDR1 MNHNY and CDR2 SVGAGI (reference sequence). V was cut by 5 bases and J by 9 bases, with 5 bases left in between. The CDR3 length is 10 residues. CDR3 bases: TGTGCCAGCAGTCACAGTGAGCAGTTCTTC. It yields the protein CASSHSEQFF.